These T cell receptor beta chains were read from a single sample in a study of OX40 agonist ivuxolimab in advanced cancers. TCRdb's table, derived via immunoSEQ multiplex PCR, lists solely in-frame clones and lacks some. The sample has more than 40,000 clones; 88% are singletons. This specimen was CD4+ or CD8+ T cells sorted from blood, taken in a trial of the OX40 agonist ivuxolimab. Source of these receptors: an adult with an advanced solid tumor such as melanoma, head and neck, liver or kidney cancer. Each CDR3 is given with its conserved first and last residue. D genes are given only for firm matches. Clone size is given for some rows only: seen once, a few or many times, or a class if the clone is expanded.

>TRBJ2-5|NA|TRBV10-3|TRBD2
TGTGCCATCAGTGACAGGACTAGCGGGAACCAAGAGACCCAGTACTTC
CAISDRTSGNQETQYF
>TRBJ1-4|medium-sized|TRBV7-2|NA
TGTGCCAGCAGCTTAGTGGCAGTAGGTGAAAAACTGTTTTTT
CASSLVAVGEKLFF
>TRBJ2-1|NA|TRBV21-1|NA
TGTGCCAGCAGCAGATATGACCTAGACACCTACAATGAGCAGTTCTTC
CASSRYDLDTYNEQFF
>TRBJ1-1|NA|TRBV28|NA
TGTGCCAGCAGTTTAGTCGGGGGCCTTAACACTGAAGCTTTCTTT
CASSLVGGLNTEAFF
>TRBJ2-7|NA|TRBV27|NA
TGTGCCACCCGACCTTTGAGCTCCTACGAGCAGTACTTC
CATRPLSSYEQYF
>TRBJ2-7|NA|TRBV5-6|TRBD1
TGTGCCAGTAAACCGACAGGGGCTCTCTCCTACGAGCAGTACTTC
CASKPTGALSYEQYF
>TRBJ2-1|NA|TRBV29-1|TRBD1
TGCAGCGTCCTTATTAACAGGGGAACTGAGCAGTTCTTC
CSVLINRGTEQFF
>TRBJ2-3|NA|TRBV7-3|NA
TGTGCCAGCACCTTCGGTCAGAATGCAGATACGCAGTATTTT
CASTFGQNADTQYF
>TRBJ1-2|NA|TRBV7-8|NA
TGTGCCAGCAGCCCGAATTCGGGGATAGATGGCTACACCTTC
CASSPNSGIDGYTF
>TRBJ2-7|NA|TRBV27|NA
TGTGCCAGCAGTTTATCATACGCTTGGAAAGGCGAGCAGTACTTC
CASSLSYAWKGEQYF
>TRBJ1-2|NA|TRBV6-5|TRBD1
TGTGCCAGCAGTGGATCCGACAGGGGAGGTGGCTACACCTTC
CASSGSDRGGGYTF
>TRBJ2-5|NA|TRBV10-1|NA
TGCGCCAGCAGTGAGGGCGCAAGGGAAGAGACCCAGTACTTC
CASSEGAREETQYF
>TRBJ2-7|NA|TRBV13|NA
TGTGCCAGCAGCTCCTGGGGAACTGCGGCCTACGAGCAGTACTTC
CASSSWGTAAYEQYF
>TRBJ2-7|NA|TRBV5-1|TRBD2
TGCGCCAGCAGCAGGACTAGCGGGAGCTCTGCCTACGTAGAGCAGTACTTC
CASSRTSGSSAYVEQYF
>TRBJ2-3|NA|TRBV6-4|NA
TGTGCCAGCAGTCGGCGCGGCACAGATACGCAGTATTTT
CASSRRGTDTQYF
>TRBJ2-7|once|TRBV7-3|NA
TGTGCCAGCAGCTTACCCGGGGGCTCTAGAGAGCAGTACTTC
CASSLPGGSREQYF
>TRBJ2-7|NA|TRBV6-5|NA
TGTGCCAGCAGTTACTCGGGCAGCAGCTCCTACGAGCAGTACTTC
CASSYSGSSSYEQYF
>TRBJ1-2|once|TRBV10-1|TRBD1
TGCGCCAGCAGTCCCGACAGGGGTTATGGCTACACCTTC
CASSPDRGYGYTF
>TRBJ1-2|NA|TRBV4-1|NA
TGCGCCAGCAGCCAAGATAGGGCAGGGGACTATGGCTACACCTTC
CASSQDRAGDYGYTF
>TRBJ2-7|NA|TRBV11-3|TRBD2
TGTGCCAGCAGCCCACCCTGGTGGTCTAGCGGGAACGACGAGCAGTACTTC
CASSPPWWSSGNDEQYF
>TRBJ2-7|NA|TRBV7-2|TRBD2
TGTGCCAGCAGCTTATCCTTTAGCGGGAGTATTCGGCACGAGCAGTACTTC
CASSLSFSGSIRHEQYF
>TRBJ2-3|NA|TRBV6-5|NA
TGTGCCAGCAGTTCCCTGATGAGATCCCCAGATACGCAGTATTTT
CASSSLMRSPDTQYF
>TRBJ2-3|NA|TRBV2|NA
TGTGCCAGCAGACGAGGCCTAATCACAGATACGCAGTATTTT
CASRRGLITDTQYF
>TRBJ1-2|NA|TRBV10-3|NA
TGTGCCATCAGAATAGGCAGGGGAGATGGCTACACCTTC
CAIRIGRGDGYTF
>TRBJ2-7|few|TRBV6-5|TRBD2
TGTGCCAGCAGTTTCCTGACTAGCTCAACCGCCTACGAGCAGTACTTC
CASSFLTSSTAYEQYF
>TRBJ1-1|once|TRBV28|NA
TGTGCCAGCAGTCCCACCGGGGGGGCGTACACTGAAGCTTTCTTT
CASSPTGGAYTEAFF
>TRBJ2-2|NA|TRBV12-5|TRBD2
TGTGCTAGTGGTTTGGTGCCCGGGACTAGCGGGAGAGGCCCTTTCACCGGGGAGCTGTTTTTT
CASGLVPGTSGRGPFTGELFF
>TRBJ2-3|NA|TRBV7-2|TRBD2
TGTGCCAGCAGCTTCTCCGGGACTAGCACCACAGATACGCAGTATTTT
CASSFSGTSTTDTQYF
>TRBJ2-2|NA|TRBV14|TRBD2
TGTGCCAGCAGCCAGACTAGCGGGTACACCGGGGAGCTGTTTTTT
CASSQTSGYTGELFF
>TRBJ2-3|once|TRBV29-1|NA
TGCAGCGTTTACACAGATACGCAGTATTTT
CSVYTDTQYF
>TRBJ1-1|NA|TRBV5-1|NA
TGCGCCAGCAGCTTCAACGGCCTCCCGAACACTGAAGCTTTCTTT
CASSFNGLPNTEAFF
>TRBJ1-1|few|TRBV11-3|NA
TGTGCCAGCAGCTTAGATCAGAAGGGTCGTGGCGCTGAAGCTTTCTTT
CASSLDQKGRGAEAFF
>TRBJ2-3|NA|TRBV4-2|NA
TGTGCCAGCAGCCAAGAAACAGATACGCAGTATTTT
CASSQETDTQYF
>TRBJ2-5|NA|TRBV6-6|NA
TGTGCCAGCAGTCCTTTGCAGGAGACCCAGTACTTC
CASSPLQETQYF
>TRBJ2-1|NA|TRBV5-1|NA
TGCGCCAGCAGCTATCAACAGGGGACTACTTACAATGAGCAGTTCTTC
CASSYQQGTTYNEQFF
>TRBJ2-2|once|TRBV7-3|TRBD2
TGTGCCAGCAGCCTTTCCGGGAGGGCCCCCGGGGAGCTGTTTTTT
CASSLSGRAPGELFF
>TRBJ2-7|NA|TRBV7-9|TRBD1
TGTGCCAGCAGCCAATACGCGGGACAGGGGGTCTACGAGCAGTACTTC
CASSQYAGQGVYEQYF
>TRBJ2-6|NA|TRBV7-9|TRBD1
TGTGCCAGCAGCTTAGTCAGGGGGCGCAGGGTCACTGGGGCCAACGTCCTGACTTTC
CASSLVRGRRVTGANVLTF
>TRBJ2-1|NA|TRBV21-1|NA
TGTGCCAGCAGCCGGGACTGCTCCTACAATGAGCAGTTCTTC
CASSRDCSYNEQFF
>TRBJ1-3|NA|TRBV21-1|NA
TGTGCCAGCAGCCCCCCCTGGGCAGGGGAACACTCTGGAAACACCATATATTTT
CASSPPWAGEHSGNTIYF
>TRBJ1-2|NA|TRBV7-2|NA
TGTGCCAGCAGCTTACAGGGGACGGGGGGCAGTAACTATGGCTACACCTTC
CASSLQGTGGSNYGYTF
>TRBJ2-5|NA|TRBV5-1|NA
TGCGCCAGCAGCTTGGAGGGACGACAAGAGACCCAGTACTTC
CASSLEGRQETQYF
>TRBJ2-1|once|TRBV6-5|TRBD2
TGTGCCAGCTCCCAAGGGACTAGCGGCTGGAATGAGCAGTTCTTC
CASSQGTSGWNEQFF
>TRBJ1-1|once|TRBV19|NA
TGTGCCAGTAGTATAGTAGAGAACACTGAAGCTTTCTTT
CASSIVENTEAFF
>TRBJ2-1|NA|TRBV4-3|NA
TGCGCCAGCAGCCAAGATCTACATCGAACAGGGAGGGCCGAGCAGTTCTTC
CASSQDLHRTGRAEQFF
>TRBJ2-1|once|TRBV11-1|TRBD1
TGTGCCAGCAGCTCTAGCAGGGACAGGGTGTCCTACAATGAGCAGTTCTTC
CASSSSRDRVSYNEQFF
>TRBJ1-1|NA|TRBV18|NA
TGTGCCAGCTCACCCAGGGGTCGAACTGAAGCTTTCTTT
CASSPRGRTEAFF
>TRBJ2-2|NA|TRBV7-3|TRBD2
TGTGCCAGCAGCCGGACCGGGACTAGAAACACCGGGGAGCTGTTTTTT
CASSRTGTRNTGELFF
>TRBJ2-2|NA|TRBV19|NA
TGTGCCAGCGGACAGTCGAACACCGGGGAGCTGTTTTTT
CASGQSNTGELFF
>TRBJ2-3|NA|TRBV27|NA
TGTGCCAGCAGTTTTGTTGGAGACTCAGATACGCAGTATTTT
CASSFVGDSDTQYF
>TRBJ2-7|NA|TRBV5-1|TRBD2
TGCGCCAGCAGCTTGGCGGTTAGCGGGAGCTCCTACGAGCAGTACTTC
CASSLAVSGSSYEQYF
>TRBJ2-7|NA|TRBV19|NA
TGTGCCAGTAGTGACAGATCCTACGAGCAGTACTTC
CASSDRSYEQYF
>TRBJ1-5|NA|TRBV6-1|TRBD1
TGTGCCAGCAGTGAACAGGGGGTTGCTCAGCCCCAGCATTTT
CASSEQGVAQPQHF
>TRBJ2-1|NA|TRBV9|TRBD1
TGTGCCAGCAGCCCTCGGACAGGGAATAATGAGCAGTTCTTC
CASSPRTGNNEQFF
>TRBJ2-2|NA|TRBV5-1|NA
TGCGCCAGCACCCTGGACCCCACCGGGGAGCTGTTTTTT
CASTLDPTGELFF
>TRBJ2-7|NA|TRBV11-2|TRBD2
TGTGCCAGCAGCCCCTCGGGACTAGCGGTTTTCCCCCAGTACTTC
CASSPSGLAVFPQYF
>TRBJ2-7|once|TRBV10-2|NA
TGCGCCAGCAGGGGGCTTGACTACGAGCAGTACTTC
CASRGLDYEQYF